Below are 21 T cell receptor beta chains sequenced from a single sample in a study of stem cell transplantation in POMP-related autoinflammatory disease. Clones were read by immunoSEQ multiplex PCR, and TCRdb kept only the in-frame ones, dropping some. This table has over 60,000 clones, roughly 93% appearing once. Specimen: CD4+ T cells from PBMCs, collected after stem cell transplantation. These TCRs come from a human patient with POMP-related autoinflammation and immune dysregulation (PRAID). Some T cells may have come from the graft donor.

V gene TRBV7-9 combines with J gene TRBJ2-7; D is unclear. The CDR3 loop spans 14 amino acids. The germline V gene encodes CDR1 SEHNR and CDR2 FQNEAQ (reference sequence). V lost 0 bases to trimming and J lost 7 bases, with 13 bases between them. The CDR3 loop is CASSLADPFREQYF. The CDR3 nucleotides are TGTGCCAGCAGCTTAGCCGACCCTTTCAGGGAGCAGTACTTC.

This clone has only a few counts. Written as DNA, the CDR3 is TGTGCCAGCAGTGAAAGCGGCAACACTGAAGCTTTCTTT. Protein: CASSESGNTEAFF. The rearrangement joins TRBV2 to TRBJ1-1; D call uncertain. Per germline, CDR1 SNHLY and CDR2 FYNNEI. CDR3 length: 13 residues. V lost 2 bases and J 2 bases, leaving 6 bases between the germline ends.

The chain joins TRBV5-1 to TRBJ2-6; TRBD1 matches at 7 bases. V shed 4 bases and J 0 bases; nucleotides not matched to a gene: 4. The length of the CDR3 is 16 residues. Looked up from germline, CDR1 is SGHRS and CDR2 is YFSETQ. Here the CDR3 reads CASSNGQASGANVLTF. The CDR3 region has the DNA TGCGCCAGCAGCAACGGACAGGCCTCTGGGGCCAACGTCCTGACTTTC.

The CDR3, as DNA: TGTGCCAGCGGGTACAGTCAAAATGAAAAACTGTTTTTT. This sequence encodes CASGYSQNEKLFF. The V and J genes are TRBV2 and TRBJ1-4; D is undetermined. Trimming stripped 8 bases from V and 5 bases from J, with 12 bases between. Germline V gene data show CDR1 as SNHLY and CDR2 as FYNNEI. The CDR3 spans 13 residues.

The chain combines TRBV28 with TRBJ1-2; D is uncertain. This CDR3 comprises 14 residues. Germline V CDR1 and CDR2: MDHEN, SYDVKM. The V end lost 1 base, the J end lost 1 base, and 7 bases lay between the germline ends. The CDR3: CASSLSGNNYGYTF. CDR3 DNA: TGTGCCAGCAGTTTATCGGGCAATAACTATGGCTACACCTTC.

J is TRBJ2-1 and V is TRBV15; D remains unclear. Germline assignment: CDR1 LNHNV and CDR2 YYDKDF (reference sequence). With 1 base removed from V and 2 bases from J, the gap between germline ends came to 9 bases. The CDR3 is 15 residues long. The CDR3 here is CATSRVGSPYNEQFF. For the CDR3, the DNA is TGTGCCACCAGCAGAGTTGGGTCCCCCTACAATGAGCAGTTCTTC.

The chain has TRBV19 and TRBJ2-1; 10 bases fit TRBD2. With 5 bases clipped from V and 4 bases from J, the junction kept 5 bases outside the gene matches. The CDR3 has 15 amino acids. Per the germline V gene, CDR1 is LNHDA and CDR2 is SQIVND (reference sequence). The CDR3 bases are TGTGCCAGTAGTCAGAGCGGGAGGGGGTACAATGAGCAGTTCTTC. Translating gives CASSQSGRGYNEQFF.

This sequence joins TRBV6-1 and TRBJ2-7; D is ambiguous. Trimming cost V 1 base and J 4 bases, with 5 bases left between them. The CDR3 length is 12 residues. Germline lookup yields CDR1 MNHNS and CDR2 SASEGT. Here the CDR3 reads CASSEGGYEQYV. In nucleotides, the CDR3 is TGTGCCAGCAGTGAAGGAGGTTACGAGCAGTACGTC.

The genes are TRBV2 and TRBJ2-2; D is ambiguous. Germline V lookup: CDR1 SNHLY, CDR2 FYNNEI. The CDR3 has 13 amino acids. Trimming removed 4 bases from V and 3 bases from J, with 6 bases in between. The CDR3 sequence: CASSVAYTGELFF. CDR3 bases: TGTGCCAGCAGTGTCGCCTACACCGGGGAGCTGTTTTTT.

The CDR3 sequence is CASSVHGGLGGELFF. Here the CDR3 DNA reads TGTGCCAGCAGCGTTCACGGGGGGCTCGGCGGGGAGCTGTTTTTT. The chain employs TRBV9 and TRBJ2-2; tentatively, D is TRBD2 (7 bases). The germline V gene encodes CDR1 SGDLS and CDR2 YYNGEE. Between the trimmed V and J ends, which lost 2 bases and 7 bases, there was a span of 15 bases. CDR3 length equals 15 residues.

The chain carries TRBV6-5 and TRBJ1-5; D remains unclear. This CDR3 region has 14 residues. The germline V gene encodes CDR1 MNHEY and CDR2 SVGAGI. Trimming pared 4 bases from V and 2 bases from J, leaving 9 bases between. Written as DNA, the CDR3 is TGTGCCAGCAGTTCCCAGGACGGCAATCAGCCCCAGCATTTT. Encoded protein: CASSSQDGNQPQHF.

V and J are TRBV29-1 and TRBJ2-1, with 10 bases aligning to TRBD1. Germline V gene data show CDR1 as SQVTM and CDR2 as ANQGSEA. The CDR3 covers 15 residues. V lost 5 bases and J lost 4; bases outside the gene matches: 8. CDR3: CSVTRDRGPYNEQFF. The CDR3, as DNA: TGCAGCGTTACCAGGGACAGGGGTCCATACAATGAGCAGTTCTTC.

The chain links TRBV7-9 to TRBJ2-3, with D possibly being TRBD1 or TRBD2 (5 bases each). This CDR3 region has 12 residues. The V end was cut by 3 bases, the J end by 5 bases, with 6 bases between. CDR1 is SEHNR and CDR2 is FQNEAQ in the germline V gene (reference sequence). This chain's CDR3 is CASSFGGDTQYF. The CDR3 DNA is TGTGCCAGCAGCTTTGGGGGAGATACGCAGTATTTT. The full variable domain, with the rest looked up from reference TRBV7-9 and TRBJ2-3, is DTGVSQNPRHKITKRGQNVTFRCDPISEHNRLYWYRQTLGQGPEFLTYFQNEAQLEKSRLLSDRFSAERPKGSFSTLEIQRTEQGDSAMYLCASSFGGDTQYFGPGTRLTVL.

V and J are TRBV28 and TRBJ1-6; no clear D. In germline, CDR1 is MDHEN, CDR2 SYDVKM. The CDR3 runs 13 residues. Trimming cost V 4 bases and J 7 bases, with 8 bases left between them. The CDR3 DNA sequence: TGTGCCAGCAGTTCGCCGGGAAATTCACCCCTCCACTTT. Translating it yields CASSSPGNSPLHF.

V and J are TRBV5-1 and TRBJ2-2; 9 nucleotides align to TRBD2. This CDR3 has 16 amino acids. Germline V gene data show CDR1 as SGHRS and CDR2 as YFSETQ. J gave up 0 bases and V 5 bases, and 5 bases lay outside the gene matches. This CDR3 is CASSPSGTANTGELFF. CDR3 sequence (DNA): TGCGCCAGCAGTCCTAGCGGGACCGCGAACACCGGGGAGCTGTTTTTT.

V is TRBV15 and J is TRBJ1-1, with TRBD1 identical over 7 bases. Germline trimming cut 1 base from V and 1 base from J; bases unmatched to any gene: 0. In germline, CDR1 is LNHNV, CDR2 YYDKDF (reference sequence). This CDR3 has 14 residues. The CDR3 DNA reads as TGTGCCACCAGCAGAGGGACAGGGAACACTGAAGCTTTCTTT. It codes for CATSRGTGNTEAFF.

This chain uses TRBV2 with TRBJ2-7, with TRBD2 matching over 10 bases. The last part of the DNA fits TRBJ2-1 better; the J call may be wrong. The CDR3 is 13 residues long. CDR1 and CDR2 (germline): SNHLY, FYNNEI. CDR3 sequence (DNA): TGTGCCAGCAAGCGGGAGGGGTACAATGAGCAGTTCTTC. Protein product: CASKREGYNEQFF.

V is TRBV24-1 and J is TRBJ2-4, with 10 positions matching TRBD2. The CDR3 has 14 amino acids. Germline V lookup: CDR1 KGHDR, CDR2 SFDVKD. Germline trimming cut 4 bases from V and 8 bases from J; bases unmatched to any gene: 4. CDR3 loop: CATSDGLAEYIQYF. In nucleotides, the CDR3 is TGTGCCACCAGTGACGGACTAGCGGAATACATTCAGTACTTC.

J is TRBJ2-1 and V is TRBV30, with 9 bases matching TRBD2. V was clipped by 4 bases and J by 3 bases; unmatched bases: 7. Germline V gene sequence: CDR1 GTSNPN, CDR2 SVGIG (reference sequence). CDR3 length equals 15 residues. This chain's CDR3 is CAWTTGTSLYNEQFF. CDR3 DNA sequence: TGTGCCTGGACCACCGGGACTAGCCTCTACAATGAGCAGTTCTTC.

This chain connects TRBV28 to TRBJ2-7, with a weak D call TRBD2 (6 bases). V was cut by 4 bases and J by 2 bases, with 12 bases left in between. Germline V gene data show CDR1 as MDHEN and CDR2 as SYDVKM. CDR3 length equals 14 residues. The CDR3 DNA sequence: TGTGCCAGCAGTTCAAGCGGGCTAACCTACGAGCAGTACTTC. Translated: CASSSSGLTYEQYF.

This chain uses TRBV5-6 with TRBJ2-1; 7 nucleotides agree with TRBD2. The CDR3 runs 15 residues. V shed 1 base and J 4 bases; nucleotides not matched to a gene: 5. CDR1 and CDR2 (germline): SGHDT, YYEEEE. The CDR3 spells CASSLFGGRYNEQFF. CDR3 sequence (DNA): TGTGCCAGCAGCTTGTTCGGGGGGAGGTACAATGAGCAGTTCTTC. The full variable domain, completed using reference TRBV5-6 and TRBJ2-1, is DAGVTQSPTHLIKTRGQQVTLRCSPKSGHDTVSWYQQALGQGPQFIFQYYEEEERQRGNFPDRFSGHQFPNYSSELNVNALLLGDSALYLCASSLFGGRYNEQFFGPGTRLTVL.